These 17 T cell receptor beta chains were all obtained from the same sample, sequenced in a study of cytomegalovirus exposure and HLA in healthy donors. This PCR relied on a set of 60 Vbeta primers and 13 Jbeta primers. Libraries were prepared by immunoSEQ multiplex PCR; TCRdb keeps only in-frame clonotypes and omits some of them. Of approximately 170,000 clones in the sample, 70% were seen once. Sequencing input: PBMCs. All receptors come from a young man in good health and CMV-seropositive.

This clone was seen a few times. CDR3 residues: CASSESLQGWNTEAFF. The CDR3 DNA follows: TGTGCCAGCAGTGAAAGCCTACAGGGGTGGAACACTGAAGCTTTCTTT. The genes are TRBV6-1 and TRBJ1-1, with 7 bases matching TRBD1. The germline V gene encodes CDR1 MNHNS and CDR2 SASEGT. Losses at the gene ends were 2 bases for V and 1 base for J; bases not matched to a gene: 7. CDR3 length: 16 amino acids.

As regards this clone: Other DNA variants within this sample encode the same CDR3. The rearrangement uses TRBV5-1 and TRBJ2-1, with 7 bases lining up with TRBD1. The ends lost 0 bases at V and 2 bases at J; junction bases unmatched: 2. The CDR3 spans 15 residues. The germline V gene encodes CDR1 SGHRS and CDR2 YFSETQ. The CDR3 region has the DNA TGCGCCAGCAGCTTGGGACAGGGTACCTACAATGAGCAGTTCTTC. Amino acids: CASSLGQGTYNEQFF.

The CDR3, as DNA: TGTGCCAGCAGTTACGGCGCCAACTACGAGCAGTACGTC. Residues: CASSYGANYEQYV. The chain is built from TRBV6-5 and TRBJ2-7, with D hard to call. This CDR3 spans 13 amino acids. The V and J ends lost 2 bases and 3 bases respectively, with 8 bases between them. Germline V gene lookup returns CDR1 MNHEY and CDR2 SVGAGI.

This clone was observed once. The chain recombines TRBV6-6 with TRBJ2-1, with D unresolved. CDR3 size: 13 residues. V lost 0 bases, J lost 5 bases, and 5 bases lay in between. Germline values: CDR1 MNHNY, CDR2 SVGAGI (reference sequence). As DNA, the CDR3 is TGTGCCAGCAGTTACTCCTATCACAATGAGCAGTTCTTC. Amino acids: CASSYSYHNEQFF.

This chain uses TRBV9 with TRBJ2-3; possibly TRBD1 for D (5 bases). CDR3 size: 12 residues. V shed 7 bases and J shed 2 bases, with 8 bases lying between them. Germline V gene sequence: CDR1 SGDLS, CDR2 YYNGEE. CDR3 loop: CASGAFTDTQYF. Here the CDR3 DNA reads TGTGCCAGCGGGGCCTTCACAGATACGCAGTATTTT.

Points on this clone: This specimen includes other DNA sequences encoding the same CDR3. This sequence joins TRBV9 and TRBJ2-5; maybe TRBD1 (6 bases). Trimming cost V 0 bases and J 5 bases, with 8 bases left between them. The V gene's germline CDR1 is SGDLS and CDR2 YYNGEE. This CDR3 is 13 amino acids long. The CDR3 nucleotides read TGTGCCAGCAGCGTAGGGGGGCTCGAGACCCAGTACTTC. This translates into CASSVGGLETQYF.

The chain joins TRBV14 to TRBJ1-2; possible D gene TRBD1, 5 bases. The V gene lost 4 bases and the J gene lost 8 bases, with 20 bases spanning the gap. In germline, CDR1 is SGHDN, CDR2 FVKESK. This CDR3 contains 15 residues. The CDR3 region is CASSPPVSGIYGYTF. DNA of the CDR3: TGTGCCAGCAGCCCGCCCGTTTCAGGGATATACGGCTACACCTTC.

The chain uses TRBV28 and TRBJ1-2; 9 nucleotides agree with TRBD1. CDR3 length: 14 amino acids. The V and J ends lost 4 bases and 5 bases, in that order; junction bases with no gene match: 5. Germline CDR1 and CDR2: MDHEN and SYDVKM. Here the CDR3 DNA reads TGTGCCAGCAGTTCCCAGACAGGGGGTTATGGCTACACCTTC. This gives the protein CASSSQTGGYGYTF.

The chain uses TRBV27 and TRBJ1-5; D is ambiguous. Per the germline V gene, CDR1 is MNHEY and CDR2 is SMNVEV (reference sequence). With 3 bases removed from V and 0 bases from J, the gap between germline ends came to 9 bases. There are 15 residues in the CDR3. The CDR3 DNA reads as TGTGCCAGCAGTTTCCTGGGCCGTAGCAATCAGCCCCAGCATTTT. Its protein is CASSFLGRSNQPQHF.

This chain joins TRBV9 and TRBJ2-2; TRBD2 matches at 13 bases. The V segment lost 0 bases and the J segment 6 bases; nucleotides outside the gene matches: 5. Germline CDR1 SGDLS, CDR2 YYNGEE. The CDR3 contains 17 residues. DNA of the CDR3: TGTGCCAGCAGCGTAGGAACTAGCGGGGGGGCCCCCGGGGAGCTGTTTTTT. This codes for CASSVGTSGGAPGELFF.

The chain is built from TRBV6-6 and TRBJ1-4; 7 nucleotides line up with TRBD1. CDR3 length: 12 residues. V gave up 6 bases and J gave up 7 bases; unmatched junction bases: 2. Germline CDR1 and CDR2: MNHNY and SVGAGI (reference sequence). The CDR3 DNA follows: TGTGCCAGCAGCGACAGGGCTGAAAAACTGTTTTTT. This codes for CASSDRAEKLFF.

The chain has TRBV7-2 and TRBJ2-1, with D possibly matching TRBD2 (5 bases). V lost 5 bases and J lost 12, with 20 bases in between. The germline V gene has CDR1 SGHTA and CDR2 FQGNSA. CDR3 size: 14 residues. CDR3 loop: CASSSHSEGPGQFF. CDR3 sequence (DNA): TGTGCCAGCAGCAGCCATTCCGAGGGCCCGGGGCAGTTCTTC.

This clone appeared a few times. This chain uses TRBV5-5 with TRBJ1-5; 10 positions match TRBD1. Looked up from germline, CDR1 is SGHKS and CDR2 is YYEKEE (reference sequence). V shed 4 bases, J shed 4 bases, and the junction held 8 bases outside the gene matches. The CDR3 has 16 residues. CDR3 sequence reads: CASSPRRDRGNQPQHF. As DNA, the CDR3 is TGTGCCAGCAGCCCCCGGAGGGACAGGGGTAATCAGCCCCAGCATTTT.

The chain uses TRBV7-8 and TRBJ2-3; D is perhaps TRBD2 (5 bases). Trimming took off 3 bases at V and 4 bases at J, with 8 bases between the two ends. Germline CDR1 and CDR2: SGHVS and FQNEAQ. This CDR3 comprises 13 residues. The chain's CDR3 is CASSLASPDTQYF. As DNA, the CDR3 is TGTGCCAGCAGCTTGGCTAGCCCAGATACGCAGTATTTT. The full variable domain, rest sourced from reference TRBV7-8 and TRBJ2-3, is GAGVSQSPRYKVAKRGQDVALRCDPISGHVSLFWYQQALGQGPEFLTYFQNEAQLDKSGLPSDRFFAERPEGSVSTLKIQRTQQEDSAVYLCASSLASPDTQYFGPGTRLTVL.

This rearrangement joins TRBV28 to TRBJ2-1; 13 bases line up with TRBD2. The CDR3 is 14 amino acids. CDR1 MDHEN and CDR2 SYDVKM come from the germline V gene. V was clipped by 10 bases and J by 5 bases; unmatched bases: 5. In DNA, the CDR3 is TGTGCCACCACCGGGACTAGCGGGAACAATGAGCAGTTCTTC. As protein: CATTGTSGNNEQFF.

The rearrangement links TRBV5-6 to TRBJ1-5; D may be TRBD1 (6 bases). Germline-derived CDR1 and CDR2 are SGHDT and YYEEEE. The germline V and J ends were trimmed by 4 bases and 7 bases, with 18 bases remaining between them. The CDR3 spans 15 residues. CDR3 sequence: CASSRQKLQGQPQHF. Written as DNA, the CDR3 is TGTGCCAGCAGCCGGCAGAAACTCCAGGGGCAGCCCCAGCATTTT. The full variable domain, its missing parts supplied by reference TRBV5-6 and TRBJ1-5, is DAGVTQSPTHLIKTRGQQVTLRCSPKSGHDTVSWYQQALGQGPQFIFQYYEEEERQRGNFPDRFSGHQFPNYSSELNVNALLLGDSALYLCASSRQKLQGQPQHFGDGTRLSIL.

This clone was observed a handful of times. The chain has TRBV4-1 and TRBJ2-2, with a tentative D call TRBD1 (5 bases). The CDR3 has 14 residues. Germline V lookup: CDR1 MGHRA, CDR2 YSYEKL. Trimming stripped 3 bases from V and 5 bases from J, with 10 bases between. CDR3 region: CASSQDQGTGELFF. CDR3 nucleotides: TGCGCCAGCAGCCAGGATCAGGGTACCGGGGAGCTGTTTTTT.